These 29 T cell receptor beta chains share one sample of origin, sequenced in a study of cytomegalovirus exposure and HLA in healthy donors. The PCR used 60 Vbeta and 13 Jbeta primers. The protocol was immunoSEQ multiplex PCR, while the TCRdb copy is restricted to in-frame clones and leaves out a portion. The sample records 100,000 or so clones, approximately 80% being singletons. Input material: PBMCs. The receptors stem from a woman aged 40 to 50 in good health and CMV-seropositive.

This chain links TRBV29-1 with TRBJ1-1; no clear D. Germline CDR1 reads SQVTM; CDR2 reads ANQGSEA. V gave up 3 bases and J gave up 4 bases, with 15 bases separating them. This CDR3 spans 14 amino acids. CDR3 in amino acids: CSVELAVRGTEAFF. As DNA, the CDR3 is TGCAGCGTTGAGTTAGCAGTTCGGGGCACTGAAGCTTTCTTT.

V and J are TRBV7-9 and TRBJ2-1; maybe TRBD2 (6 bases). Germline-derived CDR1 and CDR2 are SEHNR and FQNEAQ (reference sequence). This CDR3 is built from 17 residues. V was pared by 4 bases and J by 3 bases, with 19 bases between. Here the CDR3 reads CASSSLRGILNYNEQFF. The CDR3 coding sequence is TGTGCCAGCAGCTCCCTCCGGGGGATCCTTAACTACAATGAGCAGTTCTTC.

The chain combines TRBV12-5 with TRBJ2-3; D may be TRBD2 (5 bases). The germline CDR1 and CDR2 sequences are LGHNT and FRNRAP. The V and J ends lost 1 base and 0 bases respectively, with 5 bases between them. This CDR3 has 14 residues. This CDR3 is CASGLGLSTDTQYF. CDR3 bases: TGTGCTAGTGGTTTGGGACTAAGCACAGATACGCAGTATTTT.

This clone was detected only a few times. The chain joins TRBV5-1 to TRBJ1-2, with unresolved D. V was cut by 5 bases and J by 7 bases, with 18 bases left in between. CDR3 length: 14 residues. Germline V lookup: CDR1 SGHRS, CDR2 YFSETQ. The CDR3, as DNA: TGCGCCAGCAGGGCTAACCAGGATTTTGGTGGCTACACCTTC. Amino acid sequence: CASRANQDFGGYTF.

The chain employs TRBV14 and TRBJ2-7; TRBD1 matches 9 bases. Germline CDR1 SGHDN, CDR2 FVKESK. This CDR3 comprises 15 residues. V dropped 1 base and J dropped 5; count of bases not matched to a gene: 6. CDR3 amino acids: CASSQVGTGIDEQYF. For the CDR3, the DNA is TGTGCCAGCAGCCAAGTTGGGACAGGGATCGACGAGCAGTACTTC.

This clone was seen only a few times. The sample contains more than one DNA sequence encoding this CDR3. This rearrangement joins TRBV6-5 to TRBJ2-7; 9 bases agree with TRBD1. CDR1 is MNHEY and CDR2 is SVGAGI in the germline V gene. The CDR3 spans 16 residues. The V segment lost 0 bases and the J segment 1 base; nucleotides outside the gene matches: 4. DNA of the CDR3: TGTGCCAGCAGTTACTCAACAGGGGGCGCTTCCTACGAGCAGTACTTC. It specifies CASSYSTGGASYEQYF.

This clone was counted once. The chain employs TRBV5-1 and TRBJ2-5; 7 bases agree with TRBD1. CDR1 is SGHRS and CDR2 is YFSETQ in the germline V gene. The J segment lost 4 bases and the V segment lost 2 bases, leaving 5 bases of the junction unmatched. The CDR3 covers 14 residues. The CDR3 nucleotides are TGCGCCAGCAGCTTAACAGGGGTTGGAGAGACCCAGTACTTC. Translated: CASSLTGVGETQYF.

This clone has only a few counts. V and J are TRBV30 and TRBJ1-2; D is ambiguous. Germline CDR1 and CDR2: GTSNPN and SVGIG (reference sequence). Trimming stripped 0 bases from V and 8 bases from J, with 13 bases between. The CDR3 length is 13 residues. The CDR3 DNA reads as TGTGCCTGGAGTGTAGAGAGTAGTCTGGGCTACACCTTC. This codes for CAWSVESSLGYTF.

V is TRBV7-6 and J is TRBJ2-7, with TRBD2 matching over 7 bases. V trimming: 1 base; J trimming: 3 bases; junction bases outside the gene matches: 3. There are 14 residues in the CDR3. From germline, CDR1 is SGHVS and CDR2 FNYEAQ. CDR3 nucleotide sequence: TGTGCCAGCAGCTTAGGGGGCGGGGGCTACGAGCAGTACTTC. It specifies CASSLGGGGYEQYF.

The V gene is TRBV5-1, the J gene TRBJ1-2, with 7 bases identical to TRBD1. Per the germline V gene, CDR1 is SGHRS and CDR2 is YFSETQ. With V trimmed by 5 bases and J by 0 bases, 7 bases remained unmatched. The CDR3 runs 15 residues. CDR3 residues: CASRPGTEANYGYTF. As DNA, the CDR3 is TGCGCCAGCAGACCCGGGACAGAGGCTAACTATGGCTACACCTTC.

The CDR3 nucleotides read TGTGCCAGCAGGATGGGACACGTAACTGAAGCTTTCTTT. This translates into CASRMGHVTEAFF. This rearrangement joins TRBV6-5 to TRBJ1-1; possible D gene TRBD1, 6 bases. CDR3 size: 13 residues. The V gene lost 6 bases and the J gene lost 5 bases, with 13 bases spanning the gap. The germline gives CDR1 MNHEY, CDR2 SVGAGI.

The chain is built from TRBV7-8 and TRBJ1-1; tentative D call: TRBD1 (5 bases). Germline CDR1 is SGHVS and CDR2 is FQNEAQ. V was trimmed by 2 bases and J by 1 base, leaving 14 bases between them. There are 16 residues in the CDR3. The chain's CDR3 is CASSLWRDLPNTEAFF. As DNA, the CDR3 is TGTGCCAGCAGCTTATGGAGGGACCTACCGAACACTGAAGCTTTCTTT.

This clone has more than one count but fewer than ten. This chain links TRBV6-5 with TRBJ1-2; D gene unclear. With 7 bases removed from V and 6 bases from J, the gap between germline ends came to 15 bases. Germline V lookup: CDR1 MNHEY, CDR2 SVGAGI. There are 13 residues in the CDR3. The CDR3 region has the DNA TGTGCCAGCACCCCCTATGGCAGGCATGGCTACACCTTC. Protein sequence: CASTPYGRHGYTF.

The CDR3, as DNA: TGTGCCACCCTCCCGGGGGGGGCGCGTACAGATACGCAGTATTTT. It yields the protein CATLPGGARTDTQYF. The chain combines TRBV15 with TRBJ2-3; TRBD2 aligns across 8 bases. The CDR3 has 15 residues. Trimming took 8 bases from V and 3 from J; bases not matched to a gene: 10. In germline, CDR1 is LNHNV, CDR2 YYDKDF (reference sequence).

This clone was observed a single time. The chain couples TRBV19 to TRBJ1-1; D perhaps matches TRBD1 (5 bases). This CDR3 has 14 residues. V lost 7 bases to trimming and J lost 4 bases, with 16 bases between them. CDR1 LNHDA and CDR2 SQIVND come from the germline V gene (reference sequence). The CDR3 nucleotides read TGTGCCAGTAAGGGCAGGGAGGATCTCACTGAAGCTTTCTTT. It codes for CASKGREDLTEAFF.

This clone turned up a few times. J is TRBJ1-5 and V is TRBV6-1, with D uncertain. In germline, CDR1 is MNHNS, CDR2 SASEGT. The CDR3 length is 15 residues. V was shortened by 5 bases and J by 5 bases, with 16 bases between the two germline ends. The CDR3 nucleotides read TGTGCCAGCAGTCTTTCCCTATCCGCGGATCAGCCCCAGCATTTT. Amino acids: CASSLSLSADQPQHF.

V gene TRBV5-4 combines with J gene TRBJ1-1; TRBD1 agrees at 9 bases. From germline, CDR1 is SGHNT and CDR2 YYREEE (reference sequence). The J segment lost 3 bases and the V segment lost 3 bases, leaving 3 bases of the junction unmatched. The CDR3 extends over 14 amino acids. The CDR3 sequence is CASSWGTGYTEAFF. The DNA of the CDR3 is TGTGCCAGCAGCTGGGGGACAGGGTACACTGAAGCTTTCTTT.

V is TRBV18 and J is TRBJ2-1, with D possibly TRBD2 on 6 matching bases. V lost 5 bases and J 9 bases, leaving 23 bases between the germline ends. Germline values: CDR1 KGHSH, CDR2 LQKENI. The CDR3 loop spans 16 amino acids. The CDR3 DNA follows: TGTGCCAGCTCAACGGCGAGGGGACTGGGGGGAGGTGAGCAGTTCTTC. It is translated as CASSTARGLGGGEQFF.

The gene calls are TRBV2 and TRBJ2-3; D is undetermined. CDR1 and CDR2 (germline): SNHLY, FYNNEI. V lost 7 bases and J lost 2, with 4 bases in between. The CDR3 is 11 residues long. DNA of the CDR3: TGTGCCAGCACTCCCACAGATACGCAGTATTTT. It translates to CASTPTDTQYF. Using reference TRBV2 and TRBJ2-3 for the parts outside the CDR3, the full variable domain is EPEVTQTPSHQVTQMGQEVILRCVPISNHLYFYWYRQILGQKVEFLVSFYNNEISEKSEIFDDQFSVERPDGSNFTLKIRSTKLEDSAMYFCASTPTDTQYFGPGTRLTVL.

The V and J genes are TRBV5-5 and TRBJ1-5; D not resolved. Deletions cut 0 bases from V and 3 bases from J, with 7 bases between. The CDR3 length is 14 residues. Germline lookup yields CDR1 SGHKS and CDR2 YYEKEE (reference sequence). This chain's CDR3 is CASSLAVFNQPQHF. The CDR3 DNA follows: TGTGCCAGCAGCTTGGCTGTGTTCAATCAGCCCCAGCATTTT.

J is TRBJ1-2 and V is TRBV5-1; the D is unclear. CDR1 is SGHRS and CDR2 is YFSETQ in the germline V gene. Trimming cost V 0 bases and J 6 bases, with 18 bases left between them. The CDR3 contains 16 residues. CDR3 bases: TGCGCCAGCAGCTTGGAGCTAACTGAACGGGTGGATGGCTACACCTTC. This codes for CASSLELTERVDGYTF.

This chain joins TRBV5-1 and TRBJ2-7; 7 bases map to TRBD1. Germline lookup yields CDR1 SGHRS and CDR2 YFSETQ. V dropped 5 bases and J dropped 0; count of bases not matched to a gene: 5. The length of the CDR3 is 14 residues. The CDR3 DNA follows: TGCGCCAGCAGGGGGACAGCGAGCTCCTACGAGCAGTACTTC. Amino acid sequence: CASRGTASSYEQYF.

The V and J genes are TRBV29-1 and TRBJ1-1, with D perhaps matching TRBD1 (5 bases). This CDR3 has 12 amino acids. CDR1 is SQVTM, CDR2 ANQGSEA, per germline. V was shortened by 4 bases and J by 5 bases, with 11 bases between the two germline ends. The chain's CDR3 is CSVGAGRTEAFF. The CDR3, as DNA: TGCAGCGTTGGGGCAGGGCGAACTGAAGCTTTCTTT.

The V gene is TRBV5-4, the J gene TRBJ2-3; 15 bases fit TRBD2. Trimming took 4 bases from V and 6 from J; bases not matched to a gene: 6. CDR1 and CDR2 from the germline V gene are SGHNT and YYREEE (reference sequence). The CDR3 has 16 amino acids. CDR3 in DNA: TGTGCCAGCAGCGCGGGACTAGCGGGGGGCCAGGATACGCAGTATTTT. Translated: CASSAGLAGGQDTQYF.

This clone was counted only a few times. V is TRBV5-1 and J is TRBJ1-1; possible D gene TRBD1, 6 bases. The CDR3 is made up of 14 amino acids. Germline V gives CDR1 SGHRS, CDR2 YFSETQ. V lost 5 bases and J 0 bases, leaving 11 bases between the germline ends. The CDR3 sequence: CASRSGQLNTEAFF. The CDR3 nucleotides are TGCGCCAGCAGATCGGGACAATTGAACACTGAAGCTTTCTTT.

This chain joins TRBV6-1 and TRBJ2-3; D may be TRBD1 (6 bases). V gave up 6 bases and J gave up 0 bases, with 7 bases separating them. The CDR3 loop spans 13 amino acids. CDR1 MNHNS and CDR2 SASEGT come from the germline V gene. The CDR3 region is CASRDSSTDTQYF. CDR3 DNA sequence: TGTGCCAGCAGGGACAGCAGCACAGATACGCAGTATTTT.

The gene calls are TRBV6-1 and TRBJ1-5; D remains unclear. Germline V gene data show CDR1 as MNHNS and CDR2 as SASEGT. The CDR3 is made up of 15 amino acids. The V end was cut by 4 bases, the J end by 2 bases, with 12 bases between. Here the CDR3 reads CASSGSLLGNQPQHF. The CDR3 region has the DNA TGTGCCAGCAGTGGGAGTCTCTTGGGCAATCAGCCCCAGCATTTT.

This CDR3 is CASSLEGNRNEKLFF. CDR3 nucleotides: TGCGCCAGCAGCTTGGAGGGGAATCGAAATGAAAAACTGTTTTTT. The V and J genes are TRBV5-1 and TRBJ1-4; the D gene is possibly TRBD1 (5 bases). This CDR3 contains 15 residues. Trimming pared 0 bases from V and 5 bases from J, leaving 11 bases between. Germline V gives CDR1 SGHRS, CDR2 YFSETQ. The full variable domain, in which reference TRBV5-1 and TRBJ1-4 provide the parts outside the CDR3, is KAGVTQTPRYLIKTRGQQVTLSCSPISGHRSVSWYQQTPGQGLQFLFEYFSETQRNKGNFPGRFSGRQFSNSRSEMNVSTLELGDSALYLCASSLEGNRNEKLFFGSGTQLSVL.

The V and J genes are TRBV5-1 and TRBJ1-2; 7 bases line up with TRBD1. Trimming cost V 0 bases and J 6 bases; bases outside gene matches: 5. CDR1 and CDR2 (germline): SGHRS, YFSETQ. The CDR3 sequence is 14 residues long. The CDR3 DNA reads TGCGCCAGCAGCTTGGCTAAGACAGGGCATGGCTACACCTTC. Its translation is CASSLAKTGHGYTF. Based on the CDR3 plus reference TRBV5-1 and TRBJ1-2, the full variable domain is KAGVTQTPRYLIKTRGQQVTLSCSPISGHRSVSWYQQTPGQGLQFLFEYFSETQRNKGNFPGRFSGRQFSNSRSEMNVSTLELGDSALYLCASSLAKTGHGYTFGSGTRLTVV.